The 26 T cell receptor beta chains presented below share a single source sample, sequenced in a study of blood T cell repertoires in COVID-19. The assay was immunoSEQ multiplex PCR, and TCRdb's table has in-frame clones only and misses some. The sample carries 15,000 to 25,000 clones, approximately 85% recorded once. Sequencing input: peripheral blood. The receptors stem from a man aged 80 or over with acute or convalescent COVID-19.

This chain joins TRBV3-1 (or the pseudogene TRBV3-2) and TRBJ2-1; D may be TRBD2 (7 bases). Germline V gene sequence: CDR1 LGHDT, CDR2 YNNKEL (reference sequence). The CDR3 has 12 amino acids. V gave up 4 bases and J gave up 10 bases, with 11 bases separating them. The CDR3 region has the DNA TGTGCCAGCAGCCTACCGGGGGGCGAGCAGTTCTTC. Amino acid sequence: CASSLPGGEQFF.

In its sample, this clone was seen once. The rearrangement joins TRBV30 to TRBJ1-2; possibly TRBD1 for D (6 bases). Trimming removed 5 bases from V and 3 bases from J, with 16 bases in between. The germline V gene encodes CDR1 GTSNPN and CDR2 SVGIG (reference sequence). The CDR3 is 14 residues long. CDR3 amino acids: CAWVRRSGDYGYTF. The DNA of the CDR3 is TGTGCCTGGGTTAGGAGGTCAGGGGACTATGGCTACACCTTC.

The V and J genes are TRBV19 and TRBJ1-1, with D hard to call. There are 13 residues in the CDR3. The germline V and J ends were trimmed by 3 bases and 8 bases, with 13 bases remaining between them. Looked up from germline, CDR1 is LNHDA and CDR2 is SQIVND (reference sequence). The CDR3 reads CASSIFGDAEAFF. CDR3 sequence (DNA): TGTGCCAGTAGTATTTTCGGGGATGCGGAAGCTTTCTTT.

A word on this clone: At one end the junction does not follow the germline gene, possibly because of a read error. This chain joins TRBV5-5 and TRBJ2-7; D gene ambiguous. The CDR3 covers 14 residues. CDR1 and CDR2 from the germline V gene are SGHKS and YYEKEE (reference sequence). Written as DNA, the CDR3 is TGTGCCAGCAGCACAACAGTTTACTCCGACGAGCAGTACTTC. Its translation: CASSTTVYSDEQYF.

This clone has more than one count but fewer than ten. The rearrangement links TRBV3-1 (or the pseudogene TRBV3-2) to TRBJ2-1, with 7 positions matching TRBD2. The length of the CDR3 is 13 residues. Germline-derived CDR1 and CDR2 are LGHDT and YNNKEL (reference sequence). The J segment lost 6 bases and the V segment lost 4 bases, leaving 3 bases of the junction unmatched. The CDR3 DNA follows: TGTGCCAGCAGCCGTCGCGGGAGCAATGAGCAGTTCTTC. This gives the protein CASSRRGSNEQFF.

The rearrangement links TRBV18 to TRBJ2-3; possible D gene TRBD1, 6 bases. CDR1 KGHSH and CDR2 LQKENI come from the germline V gene. V lost 2 bases and J lost 1, with 10 bases in between. There are 15 residues in the CDR3. CDR3 amino acids: CASSPNAGGTDTQYF. In nucleotides, the CDR3 is TGTGCCAGCTCACCAAACGCAGGGGGCACAGATACGCAGTATTTT.

V and J are TRBV28 and TRBJ1-4; D ambiguous. The CDR3 has 15 residues. V was clipped by 4 bases and J by 5 bases, with 14 bases between them. Germline V gene data show CDR1 as MDHEN and CDR2 as SYDVKM. The CDR3 spells CASSSPVRSNEKLFF. DNA of the CDR3: TGTGCCAGCAGTTCCCCCGTCAGGTCGAATGAAAAACTGTTTTTT.

The V call is TRBV30, the J call TRBJ1-3; no clear D. Germline V gene sequence: CDR1 GTSNPN, CDR2 SVGIG (reference sequence). This CDR3 is built from 15 residues. The V end lost 1 base, the J end lost 0 bases, and 10 bases lay between the germline ends. The chain's CDR3 is CAWSGQQISGNTIYF. Written as DNA, the CDR3 is TGTGCCTGGAGTGGACAACAGATCTCTGGAAACACCATATATTTT.

This clone was observed a single time. V and J are TRBV28 and TRBJ2-2, with a tentative D call TRBD1 (7 bases). V lost 2 bases, J lost 0 bases, and 19 bases lay in between. In germline, CDR1 is MDHEN, CDR2 SYDVKM. The length of the CDR3 is 19 residues. The CDR3 DNA sequence: TGTGCCAGCAGTTTAGGGCAGGGGGGCCTAGGGCCGAACACCGGGGAGCTGTTTTTT. This codes for CASSLGQGGLGPNTGELFF. The complete variable domain, with remaining parts taken from reference TRBV28 and TRBJ2-2, reads DVKVTQSSRYLVKRTGEKVFLECVQDMDHENMFWYRQDPGLGLRLIYFSYDVKMKEKGDIPEGYSVSREKKERFSLILESASTNQTSMYLCASSLGQGGLGPNTGELFFGEGSRLTVL.

The CDR3 loop is CASRGQGSPPLHF. In DNA form, the CDR3 reads TGTGCCAGCAGAGGACAGGGCTCTCCACCCCTCCACTTT. This chain uses TRBV2 with TRBJ1-6; 8 nucleotides agree with TRBD1. The J segment lost 11 bases and the V segment lost 6 bases, leaving 6 bases of the junction unmatched. CDR1 is SNHLY, CDR2 FYNNEI, per germline. The CDR3 consists of 13 residues.

The V and J genes are TRBV27 and TRBJ1-5, with D perhaps TRBD1 (5 bases). This CDR3 has 13 amino acids. Trimming removed 5 bases at V and 6 bases at J, with 11 bases between. The V gene's germline CDR1 is MNHEY and CDR2 SMNVEV (reference sequence). CDR3 in amino acids: CASSNLGGQPQHF. CDR3 bases: TGTGCCAGCAGTAATCTCGGGGGTCAGCCCCAGCATTTT.

The J gene is TRBJ2-3, the V gene TRBV19; D remains unclear. V shed 6 bases and J shed 1 base, with 11 bases lying between them. Germline CDR1 and CDR2: LNHDA and SQIVND (reference sequence). This CDR3 contains 14 residues. The chain's CDR3 is CASRALQGTDTQYF. CDR3 bases: TGTGCCAGTAGGGCCCTTCAGGGCACAGATACGCAGTATTTT.

This clone was observed once. J is TRBJ1-6 and V is TRBV5-1; the D is unclear. Germline V lookup: CDR1 SGHRS, CDR2 YFSETQ. The V and J ends lost 5 bases and 5 bases respectively, with 11 bases between them. The CDR3 runs 14 residues. The CDR3 DNA is TGCGCCAGCAGTCAGGCTACCAATAATTCACCCCTCCACTTT. It is translated as CASSQATNNSPLHF.

The chain has TRBV28 and TRBJ1-6; D ambiguous. V lost 7 bases and J lost 0, with 10 bases in between. This CDR3 region has 15 residues. Germline V gene data show CDR1 as MDHEN and CDR2 as SYDVKM. CDR3 in amino acids: CASTGRSSYNSPLHF. For the CDR3, the DNA is TGTGCCAGCACGGGAAGGAGCTCCTATAATTCACCCCTCCACTTT.

The chain combines TRBV7-8 with TRBJ2-3, with 8 bases fitting TRBD1. Looked up from germline, CDR1 is SGHVS and CDR2 is FQNEAQ. The CDR3 runs to 14 residues. V was pared by 2 bases and J by 5 bases, with 3 bases of the junction left unmatched. The CDR3 reads CASSLQGAIDTQYF. The CDR3 region has the DNA TGTGCCAGCAGCTTACAGGGGGCAATAGATACGCAGTATTTT.

J is TRBJ2-7 and V is TRBV6-2 or TRBV6-3; TRBD2 matches 12 bases. Germline assignment: CDR1 MNHEY and CDR2 SVGEGT. Trimming took 7 bases from V and 1 from J; bases not matched to a gene: 17. This CDR3 spans 19 amino acids. This CDR3 is CASTPSGRALVVGSYEQYF. CDR3 coding DNA: TGTGCCAGCACCCCTAGCGGGAGGGCCTTAGTCGTTGGGTCCTACGAGCAGTACTTC.

This chain connects TRBV6-1 to TRBJ1-5; D is possibly TRBD1 (6 bases). Trimming pared 1 base from V and 3 bases from J, leaving 13 bases between. CDR1 is MNHNS, CDR2 SASEGT, per germline. This CDR3 is built from 16 residues. The CDR3 nucleotides are TGTGCCAGCAGTGAAGGCAGGGGTTATATCAATCAGCCCCAGCATTTT. It encodes CASSEGRGYINQPQHF.

The chain is built from TRBV6-5 and TRBJ1-1; D is possibly TRBD1 (6 bases). CDR3 length: 13 amino acids. The germline gives CDR1 MNHEY, CDR2 SVGAGI. V gave up 5 bases and J gave up 5 bases, with 12 bases separating them. This CDR3 reads CASSQDSVTEAFF. DNA of the CDR3: TGTGCCAGCAGTCAGGACAGCGTTACTGAAGCTTTCTTT.

This clone was detected only a few times. The chain recombines TRBV2 with TRBJ1-5; the D gene is possibly TRBD1 (5 bases). Trimming removed 8 bases from V and 2 bases from J, with 19 bases in between. Germline V CDR1 and CDR2: SNHLY, FYNNEI. The CDR3 loop spans 16 amino acids. The CDR3 protein is CASQGTWGWGNQPQHF. CDR3 bases: TGTGCCAGCCAAGGGACTTGGGGGTGGGGCAATCAGCCCCAGCATTTT.

This chain links TRBV28 with TRBJ2-7; 11 bases line up with TRBD1. The CDR3 consists of 16 residues. Germline CDR1 reads MDHEN; CDR2 reads SYDVKM. Unmatched junction bases numbered 6, after V lost 5 bases and J lost 0 bases. CDR3: CASSPLDRGLSYEQYV. The CDR3 DNA sequence: TGTGCCAGCAGTCCTCTGGACAGGGGGCTCTCCTACGAGCAGTACGTC.

The chain employs TRBV28 and TRBJ1-1; TRBD1 matches 7 bases. The germline V gene has CDR1 MDHEN and CDR2 SYDVKM. This CDR3 comprises 15 residues. J was trimmed by 5 bases and V by 8 bases; bases with no gene match: 14. CDR3 bases: TGTGCCAGCGTATCAAACGGGAGGGGGCGGACTGAAGCTTTCTTT. Amino acid sequence: CASVSNGRGRTEAFF.

The chain carries TRBV11-2 and TRBJ2-7; TRBD1 is a possible D gene (5 bases). This CDR3 has 16 residues. Trimming shortened V by 3 bases and J by 4 bases, and 19 bases separated the two germline ends. Per germline, CDR1 SGHAT and CDR2 FQNNGV. The CDR3 here is CASSFEPGKIPYEQYV. CDR3 sequence (DNA): TGTGCCAGCAGCTTCGAGCCAGGGAAAATCCCGTACGAGCAGTACGTC.

The CDR3 bases are TGCGCCAGCAGCAGTAGCGGGCGGACTTATTTTGAGACCCAGTACTTC. As protein: CASSSSGRTYFETQYF. The chain has TRBV5-1 and TRBJ2-5, with TRBD2 matching over 7 bases. Germline V lookup: CDR1 SGHRS, CDR2 YFSETQ. The CDR3 totals 16 residues. After removal of 4 bases from V and 5 bases from J, the junction contained 14 bases not matched to a gene. The whole variable domain, filled in from reference TRBV5-1 and TRBJ2-5, reads KAGVTQTPRYLIKTRGQQVTLSCSPISGHRSVSWYQQTPGQGLQFLFEYFSETQRNKGNFPGRFSGRQFSNSRSEMNVSTLELGDSALYLCASSSSGRTYFETQYFGPGTRLLVL.

The V call is TRBV14, the J call TRBJ1-2, with 8 nucleotides matching TRBD1. The V gene end was trimmed by 4 bases and the J gene end by 10 bases; junction bases not matched to a gene: 5. CDR3 length: 12 amino acids. Germline V CDR1 and CDR2: SGHDN, FVKESK. The CDR3 DNA sequence: TGTGCCAGCAGCCGAGGACAGGGCTTCTACACCTTC. It specifies CASSRGQGFYTF.

The V call is TRBV28, the J call TRBJ2-3; 7 nucleotides agree with TRBD1. Germline V lookup: CDR1 MDHEN, CDR2 SYDVKM. This CDR3 region has 15 residues. Trimming removed 5 bases from V and 0 bases from J; junction bases left unmatched: 5. The CDR3 region is CASSPTGSSTDTQYF. The CDR3 bases are TGTGCCAGCAGTCCGACAGGGAGTAGCACAGATACGCAGTATTTT.

This clone has just a few counts. This chain joins TRBV20-1 and TRBJ1-5; D might be TRBD1 (6 bases). The CDR3 has 14 residues. The V gene lost 3 bases and the J gene lost 4 bases, with 13 bases spanning the gap. The V gene's germline CDR1 is DFQATT and CDR2 SNEGSKA (reference sequence). CDR3 coding DNA: TGCAGTGCTAGTCCCTCGAGGGGGAATCAGCCCCAGCATTTT. Its translation: CSASPSRGNQPQHF.